Listed here are 24 T cell receptor beta chains from one sample, sequenced in a study of blood T cell repertoires in COVID-19 (dated by TCRdb to the early 2020s). Receptor libraries were prepared by the immunoSEQ multiplex PCR assay. Drawn from immuneACCESS, this table holds only the in-frame rearrangements with V and J called that TCRdb kept. Clones are partly lost; checked studies trace under half to an unresolved V gene and leave the rest unexplained. This sample holds 100,000 or so clones; around 81% were observed only once. Of the sample, approximately 9% falls within the top ten clones. The sequencing input was peripheral blood. The source is a woman aged 65 to 85 with acute or convalescent COVID-19.

This clone was seen a single time. This chain uses TRBV19 with TRBJ2-1; the match to TRBD2 covers 9 bases. The CDR3 length is 16 residues. Unmatched junction bases numbered 6, after V lost 3 bases and J lost 3 bases. Germline assignment: CDR1 LNHDA and CDR2 SQIVND (reference sequence). CDR3 DNA: TGTGCCAGTAGTATGGGGACTAGCTTTTTCTACAATGAGCAGTTCTTC. Translating gives CASSMGTSFFYNEQFF.

In nucleotides, the CDR3 is TGTGCCTGGAGCCCAAAAAGGGACTACTATGGCTACACCTTC. Translated: CAWSPKRDYYGYTF. The chain has TRBV30 and TRBJ1-2; D is perhaps TRBD1 (5 bases). The CDR3 totals 14 residues. In germline, CDR1 is GTSNPN, CDR2 SVGIG (reference sequence). The V gene lost 3 bases and the J gene lost 3 bases, with 14 bases spanning the gap. The full variable domain, with the rest looked up from reference TRBV30 and TRBJ1-2, is SQTIHQWPATLVQPVGSPLSLECTVEGTSNPNLYWYRQAAGRGLQLLFYSVGIGQISSEVPQNLSASRPQDRQFILSSKKLLLSDSGFYLCAWSPKRDYYGYTFGSGTRLTVV.

This clone was seen a single time. The rearrangement uses TRBV6-5 and TRBJ1-2; perhaps TRBD1 as D (5 bases). Per germline, CDR1 MNHEY and CDR2 SVGAGI. Trimming took 8 bases from V and 2 from J, leaving 12 bases between them. This CDR3 has 13 residues. As DNA, the CDR3 is TGTGCCAGCCAAGTAGGGGCAAACTATGGCTACACCTTC. Its protein product is CASQVGANYGYTF.

The rearrangement joins TRBV18 to TRBJ1-1, with a weak D call TRBD1 (5 bases). The CDR3 covers 14 residues. Germline V lookup: CDR1 KGHSH, CDR2 LQKENI. V was trimmed by 3 bases and J by 4 bases, leaving 12 bases between them. The CDR3 region is CASSPGRVGTEAFF. The CDR3 DNA follows: TGTGCCAGCTCACCTGGCAGGGTGGGCACTGAAGCTTTCTTT.

The rearrangement links TRBV5-4 to TRBJ2-2; the match to TRBD2 covers 10 bases. The CDR3 has 16 residues. J lost 8 bases, V lost 2 bases, and 9 bases had no gene match. CDR1 is SGHNT and CDR2 is YYREEE in the germline V gene (reference sequence). This chain's CDR3 is CASSLSLAGVRGELFF. CDR3 in DNA: TGTGCCAGCAGCTTATCCCTAGCGGGAGTTAGGGGGGAGCTGTTTTTT.

V usage is TRBV19 and J usage is TRBJ1-1; TRBD1 is a possible D gene (6 bases). The ends were cut back, 6 bases at V and 4 bases at J, with 12 bases in the middle. Germline CDR1 LNHDA, CDR2 SQIVND (reference sequence). This CDR3 spans 13 amino acids. The chain's CDR3 is CASSRQGSTEAFF. CDR3 DNA sequence: TGTGCCAGTAGCCGGCAGGGGAGCACTGAAGCTTTCTTT.

The chain employs TRBV27 and TRBJ1-5, with 7 bases that match TRBD1. This CDR3 is 16 amino acids long. The V gene's germline CDR1 is MNHEY and CDR2 SMNVEV (reference sequence). J gave up 2 bases and V 7 bases, and 11 bases lay outside the gene matches. The CDR3 DNA is TGTGCCAGCACCCGGTTCAGACAGGGTCGCAATCAGCCCCAGCATTTT. It encodes CASTRFRQGRNQPQHF.

The chain uses TRBV28 and TRBJ2-7; D perhaps matches TRBD1 (6 bases). Trimming left V 7 bases short and J 1 base short, with 17 bases between. Germline CDR1 MDHEN, CDR2 SYDVKM. The CDR3 length is 15 residues. The CDR3 sequence is CASKQTGRGSYEQYF. Written as DNA, the CDR3 is TGTGCCAGCAAACAGACAGGTAGAGGATCCTACGAGCAGTACTTC.

CDR3 nucleotides: TGTGCCAGCAATACAATCCGGGACAGGGGTTCTGAAGCTTTCTTT. Its translation is CASNTIRDRGSEAFF. The chain carries TRBV2 and TRBJ1-1, with TRBD1 matching 10 bases. Germline-derived CDR1 and CDR2 are SNHLY and FYNNEI. This CDR3 comprises 15 residues. J lost 6 bases, V lost 7 bases, and 11 bases had no gene match.

This clone is a singleton in its sample. The CDR3 is CAWMRAGAGNTIYF. CDR3 nucleotides: TGTGCCTGGATGAGAGCAGGGGCTGGAAACACCATATATTTT. The chain links TRBV30 to TRBJ1-3; a possible D gene is TRBD1 (6 bases). This CDR3 comprises 14 residues. V lost 4 bases and J lost 2, with 12 bases in between. The germline V gene encodes CDR1 GTSNPN and CDR2 SVGIG (reference sequence).

V usage is TRBV7-6 and J usage is TRBJ1-3; 7 bases are a match to TRBD1. The CDR3 has 16 amino acids. Germline values: CDR1 SGHVS, CDR2 FNYEAQ. The junction had 9 bases not matched to a gene; V was cut back by 5 bases and J by 2 bases. CDR3 protein: CASSPTTGYTGNTIYF. CDR3 nucleotide sequence: TGTGCCAGCAGCCCTACGACAGGGTATACTGGAAACACCATATATTTT. The complete variable domain, with remaining parts taken from reference TRBV7-6 and TRBJ1-3, reads GAGVSQSPRYKVTKRGQDVALRCDPISGHVSLYWYRQALGQGPEFLTYFNYEAQQDKSGLPNDRFSAERPEGSISTLTIQRTEQRDSAMYRCASSPTTGYTGNTIYFGEGSWLTVV.

J is TRBJ1-2 and V is TRBV5-1, with D hard to call. Trimming cost V 0 bases and J 1 base, with 7 bases left between them. The CDR3 consists of 14 residues. Germline CDR1 SGHRS, CDR2 YFSETQ. The CDR3 sequence: CASSLGGLNYGYTF. Written as DNA, the CDR3 is TGCGCCAGCAGCTTGGGTGGACTTAACTATGGCTACACCTTC. The full variable domain, its missing parts supplied by reference TRBV5-1 and TRBJ1-2, is KAGVTQTPRYLIKTRGQQVTLSCSPISGHRSVSWYQQTPGQGLQFLFEYFSETQRNKGNFPGRFSGRQFSNSRSEMNVSTLELGDSALYLCASSLGGLNYGYTFGSGTRLTVV.

A single count supports this clone. This chain links TRBV18 with TRBJ2-1; D is possibly TRBD2 (6 bases). Looked up from germline, CDR1 is KGHSH and CDR2 is LQKENI. This CDR3 region has 18 residues. V lost 5 bases, J lost 5 bases, and 25 bases lay in between. CDR3: CASSSTLGGAGLNNEQFF. CDR3 sequence (DNA): TGTGCCAGCTCATCGACCCTAGGAGGCGCGGGACTTAACAATGAGCAGTTCTTC.

The chain is built from TRBV6-2 or TRBV6-3 and TRBJ1-5; D perhaps matches TRBD1 (5 bases). V was trimmed by 2 bases and J by 5 bases, leaving 25 bases between them. The CDR3 runs to 19 residues. Germline CDR1 reads MNHEY; CDR2 reads SVGEGT. The CDR3 DNA is TGTGCCAGCAGTTACGCCGCTCCAGGGACTAGCGGATCGCATCAGCCCCAGCATTTT. This translates into CASSYAAPGTSGSHQPQHF.

The chain uses TRBV7-8 and TRBJ2-1; 8 nucleotides line up with TRBD2. V lost 1 base and J lost 4; bases outside the gene matches: 6. Germline values: CDR1 SGHVS, CDR2 FQNEAQ. The length of the CDR3 is 16 residues. This chain's CDR3 is CASSLDSSGEYNEQFF. The CDR3 DNA reads TGTGCCAGCAGCTTAGATAGTAGCGGGGAGTACAATGAGCAGTTCTTC.

The rearrangement links TRBV6-5 to TRBJ2-2; D is perhaps TRBD2 (6 bases). The CDR3 is made up of 15 amino acids. Germline V CDR1 and CDR2: MNHEY, SVGAGI. Trimming pared 8 bases from V and 6 bases from J, leaving 19 bases between. The CDR3 is CASGERAGGPGELFF. CDR3 nucleotides: TGTGCCAGCGGCGAGCGAGCCGGAGGGCCCGGGGAGCTGTTTTTT.

There are a few counts of this clone. This CDR3 is also generated by other DNA sequences in the sample. This sequence joins TRBV7-8 and TRBJ2-7; 7 nucleotides match TRBD1. The CDR3 spans 14 residues. Unmatched junction bases numbered 7, after V lost 4 bases and J lost 4 bases. Germline V CDR1 and CDR2: SGHVS, FQNEAQ. CDR3 residues: CASSSRQGPYEQYF. Written as DNA, the CDR3 is TGTGCCAGCAGCTCACGACAGGGACCGTACGAGCAGTACTTC. The full variable domain, its missing parts supplied by reference TRBV7-8 and TRBJ2-7, is GAGVSQSPRYKVAKRGQDVALRCDPISGHVSLFWYQQALGQGPEFLTYFQNEAQLDKSGLPSDRFFAERPEGSVSTLKIQRTQQEDSAVYLCASSSRQGPYEQYFGPGTRLTVT.

CDR3 sequence: CASLDRYGYTF. The CDR3 DNA is TGTGCCAGCCTGGACAGGTATGGCTACACCTTC. This chain links TRBV19 with TRBJ1-2; 7 nucleotides match TRBD1. The CDR3 length is 11 residues. The V segment lost 9 bases and the J segment 5 bases; nucleotides outside the gene matches: 3. Germline V gives CDR1 LNHDA, CDR2 SQIVND (reference sequence).

The chain has TRBV6-1 and TRBJ2-5; 14 positions agree with TRBD2. This CDR3 comprises 18 residues. The germline V gene has CDR1 MNHNS and CDR2 SASEGT. The V and J ends lost 3 bases and 3 bases, in that order; junction bases with no gene match: 9. As DNA, the CDR3 is TGTGCCAGCAGTGACCTCCTGGGGGGACTAGCGGGGGAAGAGACCCAGTACTTC. It translates to CASSDLLGGLAGEETQYF.

The chain uses TRBV4-3 and TRBJ2-7; no clear D. The CDR3 totals 13 residues. Trimming removed 0 bases from V and 3 bases from J, with 6 bases in between. Germline V gene sequence: CDR1 LGHNA, CDR2 YSLEER. Here the CDR3 DNA reads TGCGCCAGCAGCCAAGATTCGGGCTACGAGCAGTACTTC. Encoded protein: CASSQDSGYEQYF.

The chain recombines TRBV6-5 with TRBJ2-3, with D unclear. CDR1 is MNHEY and CDR2 is SVGAGI in the germline V gene. V lost 7 bases and J 0 bases, leaving 8 bases between the germline ends. The CDR3 loop spans 13 amino acids. Here the CDR3 reads CASIFGSTDTQYF. The CDR3, as DNA: TGTGCCAGCATATTCGGTAGCACAGATACGCAGTATTTT.

V gene TRBV27 combines with J gene TRBJ2-3; D gene ambiguous. With 3 bases removed from V and 4 bases from J, the gap between germline ends came to 2 bases. The CDR3 extends over 11 amino acids. Germline values: CDR1 MNHEY, CDR2 SMNVEV (reference sequence). CDR3 residues: CASSFADTQYF. The CDR3 DNA is TGTGCCAGCAGTTTCGCAGATACGCAGTATTTT.

The J gene is TRBJ1-2, the V gene TRBV4-3; D gene uncertain. This CDR3 has 14 residues. CDR1 and CDR2 (germline): LGHNA, YSLEER. The V end was cut by 0 bases, the J end by 2 bases, with 7 bases between. The DNA of the CDR3 is TGCGCCAGCAGCCAAGATCCCGGGAACTATGGCTACACCTTC. It is translated as CASSQDPGNYGYTF.

DNA of the CDR3: TGTGCCAGTAGAGACGGACAGGGCCCAGGCCAGCCCCAGCATTTT. It specifies CASRDGQGPGQPQHF. The chain employs TRBV19 and TRBJ1-5; 8 nucleotides line up with TRBD1. Germline CDR1 is LNHDA and CDR2 is SQIVND (reference sequence). There are 15 residues in the CDR3. V trimming: 6 bases; J trimming: 7 bases; junction bases outside the gene matches: 11.